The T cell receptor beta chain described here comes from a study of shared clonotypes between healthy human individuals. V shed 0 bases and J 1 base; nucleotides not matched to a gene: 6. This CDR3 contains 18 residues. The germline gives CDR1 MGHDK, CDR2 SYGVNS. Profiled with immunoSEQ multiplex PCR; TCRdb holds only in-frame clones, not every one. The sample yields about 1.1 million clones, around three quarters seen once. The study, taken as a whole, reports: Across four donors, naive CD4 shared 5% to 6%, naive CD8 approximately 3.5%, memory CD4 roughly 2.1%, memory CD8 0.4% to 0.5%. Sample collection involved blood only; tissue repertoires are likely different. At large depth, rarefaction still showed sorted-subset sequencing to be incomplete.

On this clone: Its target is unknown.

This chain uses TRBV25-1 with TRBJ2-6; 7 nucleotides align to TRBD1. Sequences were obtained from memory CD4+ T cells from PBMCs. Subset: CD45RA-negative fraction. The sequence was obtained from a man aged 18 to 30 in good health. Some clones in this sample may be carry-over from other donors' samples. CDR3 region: CASSEYDRVSSGANVLTF. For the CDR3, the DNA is TGTGCCAGCAGTGAATATGACAGGGTCTCGTCTGGGGCCAACGTCCTGACTTTC.